This passage covers 7 T cell receptor beta chains from one sample sequenced in a study of T cell repertoires in cytomegalovirus infection. TCRdb redid the calling of the reads with MiXCR, one entry per CDR3 protein. The data contain some 940,000 distinct CDR3 sequences, around 32% of them singletons. These TCRs' antigens remain unknown. Sequencing was performed on cultured CD8+ T cells from PBMCs, taken from culture after CMV antigen stimulation. These receptors were obtained from a human donor in good health (CMV status not recorded). Some clones in this sample may be carry-over from other donors' samples.

The chain links TRBV6-6 to TRBJ2-3; 9 bases line up with TRBD1. The V gene's germline CDR1 is MNHNY and CDR2 SVGAGI (reference sequence). With 2 bases clipped from V and 4 bases from J, the junction kept 7 bases outside the gene matches. The CDR3 is made up of 16 amino acids. CDR3: CASSYASTGGSDTQYF. CDR3 in DNA: TGTGCCAGCAGTTACGCATCTACAGGGGGCTCAGATACGCAGTATTTT.

Here the CDR3 reads CASSPSGGPGTEAFF. The DNA for the CDR3 is TGTGCCAGCAGCCCAAGCGGGGGACCGGGCACTGAAGCTTTCTTT. This chain links TRBV7-3 with TRBJ1-1; D might be TRBD1 (5 bases). Germline-derived CDR1 and CDR2 are SGHTA and FQGTGA. There are 15 residues in the CDR3. V dropped 5 bases and J dropped 4 bases, with 17 bases sitting between them.

This clonotype was counted only a few times. The V and J genes are TRBV7-2 and TRBJ2-5, with 7 bases fitting TRBD2. The CDR3 is made up of 15 amino acids. CDR1 is SGHTA, CDR2 FQGNSA, per germline. V shed 0 bases, J shed 2 bases, and the junction held 3 bases outside the gene matches. The CDR3 DNA reads TGTGCCAGCAGCTTAGCGTGGGAGGGGCAAGAGACCCAGTACTTC. Translation gives CASSLAWEGQETQYF. The variable domain in full, with the rest retrieved from reference TRBV7-2 and TRBJ2-5, is GAGVSQSPSNKVTEKGKDVELRCDPISGHTALYWYRQSLGQGLEFLIYFQGNSAPDKSGLPSDRFSAERTGGSVSTLTIQRTQQEDSAVYLCASSLAWEGQETQYFGPGTRLLVL.

This clonotype appeared a few times. J is TRBJ1-5 and V is TRBV6-6; 7 nucleotides align to TRBD1. The germline V gene encodes CDR1 MNHNY and CDR2 SVGAGI (reference sequence). This CDR3 has 13 amino acids. J was trimmed by 0 bases and V by 11 bases; bases with no gene match: 4. The CDR3 nucleotides read TGTGCCGTCAGGGGGACTAGCAATCAGCCCCAGCATTTT. This sequence encodes CAVRGTSNQPQHF.

The chain employs TRBV6-6 and TRBJ1-1, with a weak D call TRBD1 (5 bases). Germline lookup yields CDR1 MNHNY and CDR2 SVGAGI (reference sequence). This CDR3 is 15 amino acids long. V lost 2 bases and J 1 base, leaving 11 bases between the germline ends. As DNA, the CDR3 is TGTGCCAGCAGTTACCCGAGCAGGGAGAACACTGAAGCTTTCTTT. Protein: CASSYPSRENTEAFF.

This clonotype was observed a few times. This chain links TRBV19 with TRBJ2-1; a possible D gene is TRBD2 (6 bases). The germline V and J ends were trimmed by 5 bases and 3 bases, with 17 bases remaining between them. The CDR3 runs 16 residues. Germline V CDR1 and CDR2: LNHDA, SQIVND (reference sequence). CDR3 nucleotide sequence: TGTGCCAGTAGTCTCCTCTGGGGGGTCGACTACAATGAGCAGTTCTTC. This sequence encodes CASSLLWGVDYNEQFF.

The rearrangement links TRBV12-3 or TRBV12-4 to TRBJ1-6; perhaps TRBD1 as D (6 bases). This CDR3 has 18 amino acids. V was cut by 7 bases and J by 7 bases, with 26 bases left in between. CDR3 sequence (DNA): TGTGCCAGCACCACCACCGGGGGGGGGCAGGGACCGAATTCACCCCTCCACTTT. It yields the protein CASTTTGGGQGPNSPLHF.